This T cell receptor (beta chain) was captured in a study of blood T cells in healthy people across ages. Concerning this clonotype: Its antigen is not known.

The second PCR ran about 6 to 11 cycles with a sample-barcoded 5' primer and J-beta primers. A template-switch adaptor containing 12 random nucleotides labeled each cDNA molecule. TCRdb independently ran MiXCR on the 5' RACE reads; one entry per CDR3 protein. The data contain 780,000 or so distinct CDR3 sequences, roughly three fifths of them singletons. The CDR3 has 14 amino acids. In germline, CDR1 is LNHDA, CDR2 SQIVND (reference sequence). The ends were cut back, 7 bases at V and 8 bases at J, with 19 bases in the middle. Broader study findings: Bulk PBMC profiling left naive and antigen-experienced comparisons inconclusive.

This chain connects TRBV19 to TRBJ2-3; TRBD1 or TRBD2 may be the D gene (5 bases each). The receptor's source is a man aged 35-49 years in good health. Sequenced sample: blood. The CDR3 protein is CASTQGPPFPTQYF. In DNA form, the CDR3 reads TGTGCCAGTACCCAGGGACCGCCTTTTCCTACGCAGTATTTT.